This T cell receptor (beta chain) derives from a study of blood T cell repertoires in COVID-19. At the level of the study: Researchers got acute and convalescent COVID-19 samples from the United States, Italy and Spain. T cells, B-cell-depleted T cells, or PBMCs provided the cDNA or gDNA that served as material.

Some clones are missing from TCRdb's copy, which holds only in-frame ones; the method was immunoSEQ multiplex PCR. The data show roughly 64,000 clones, 65% to 90% seen once. The sequenced sample consisted of peripheral blood. This TCR came from a man in his forties with acute or convalescent COVID-19.

CDR3 sequence (DNA): TGTGCCACCGGACTAGCGGGGCGCGGGGAGCTGTTTTTT. Translation gives CATGLAGRGELFF. The chain recombines TRBV24-1 with TRBJ2-2, with 12 bases matching TRBD2. This CDR3 contains 13 residues. Germline trimming cut 9 bases from V and 7 bases from J; bases unmatched to any gene: 2. Looked up from germline, CDR1 is KGHDR and CDR2 is SFDVKD.